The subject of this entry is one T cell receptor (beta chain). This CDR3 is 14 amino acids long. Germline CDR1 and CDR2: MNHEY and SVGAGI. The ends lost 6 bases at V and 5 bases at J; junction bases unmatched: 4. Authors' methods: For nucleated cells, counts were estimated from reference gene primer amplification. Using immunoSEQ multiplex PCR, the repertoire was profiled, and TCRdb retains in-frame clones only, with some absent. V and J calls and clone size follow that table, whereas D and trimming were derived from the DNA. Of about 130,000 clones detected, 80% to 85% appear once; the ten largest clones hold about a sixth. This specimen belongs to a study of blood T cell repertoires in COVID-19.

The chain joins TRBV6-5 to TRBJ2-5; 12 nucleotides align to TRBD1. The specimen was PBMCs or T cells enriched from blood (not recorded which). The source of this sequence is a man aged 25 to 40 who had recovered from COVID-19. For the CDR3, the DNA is TGTGCCAGCAGCGGGACAGGGGGCAGGGAGACCCAGTACTTC. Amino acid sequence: CASSGTGGRETQYF.